This is a list of T cell receptor beta chains from one sample in a study of OX40 agonist ivuxolimab in advanced cancers. The repertoire was sequenced with immunoSEQ multiplex PCR; TCRdb's copy has only in-frame clones and lacks some. The sample yields 70,000 to 95,000 clones, around four fifths seen once. The sample here was CD4+ or CD8+ T cells sorted from blood, taken in a trial of the OX40 agonist ivuxolimab. These TCRs come from an adult with an advanced solid tumor such as melanoma, head and neck, liver or kidney cancer. CDR3s include the opening cysteine and the closing phenylalanine or tryptophan. The order of the fields is clone size, V gene, CDR3 length, D gene, J gene, CDR3 protein, CDR3 DNA. D genes are given only for firm matches. The size entry is marked missing in some rows and otherwise reads once, few, many or a size class.

few	TRBV5-1	16	TRBD1	TRBJ1-1	CASSLGTGGPNTEAFF	TGCGCCAGCAGCTTGGGGACAGGGGGCCCGAACACTGAAGCTTTCTTT
few	TRBV28	12	-	TRBJ1-5	CASSLLRQPQHF	TGTGCCAGCAGTTTGTTGCGTCAGCCCCAGCATTTT
-	TRBV5-1	14	-	TRBJ2-1	CASSLWSLGNEQFF	TGCGCCAGCAGCCTTTGGTCCCTCGGCAATGAGCAGTTCTTC
-	TRBV10-1	14	-	TRBJ2-7	CASSTGTFSYEQYF	TGCGCCAGCAGCACCGGGACATTCTCCTACGAGCAGTACTTC
-	TRBV11-3	14	TRBD1	TRBJ2-5	CASSPQGVGETQYF	TGTGCCAGCAGCCCACAGGGGGTGGGGGAGACCCAGTACTTC
-	TRBV7-2	13	-	TRBJ2-7	CASSYQGFGEQYF	TGTGCCAGCAGCTATCAGGGGTTTGGCGAGCAGTACTTC
-	TRBV7-2	15	-	TRBJ1-1	CASSLSVGVNTEAFF	TGTGCCAGCAGCTTAAGTGTAGGGGTGAACACTGAAGCTTTCTTT
once	TRBV7-6	15	TRBD2	TRBJ2-7	CASSAGLAGVYEQYF	TGTGCCAGCAGCGCCGGACTAGCGGGGGTCTACGAGCAGTACTTC
-	TRBV12-5	13	-	TRBJ2-5	CASGSDSQETQYF	TGTGCTAGTGGCTCGGACAGCCAAGAGACCCAGTACTTC
few	TRBV12-5	12	-	TRBJ1-5	CASGPINQPQHF	TGTGCTAGTGGTCCGATTAATCAGCCCCAGCATTTT
-	TRBV4-2	14	-	TRBJ1-5	CASSQGQKGQPQHF	TGTGCCAGCAGCCAAGGGCAGAAAGGTCAGCCCCAGCATTTT
few	TRBV28	13	-	TRBJ1-2	CASSTQEGDGYTF	TGTGCCAGCAGTACACAGGAAGGAGATGGCTACACCTTC
-	TRBV5-4	14	TRBD2	TRBJ2-7	CASSSRDYPYEQYF	TGTGCCAGCAGCAGCCGGGACTACCCCTACGAGCAGTACTTC
-	TRBV6-6	13	-	TRBJ1-1	CASRSGGNTEAFF	TGTGCCAGCAGGTCCGGGGGGAACACTGAAGCTTTCTTT
-	TRBV9	13	-	TRBJ1-2	CASSQQGNYGYTF	TGTGCCAGCAGCCAACAGGGAAACTATGGCTACACCTTC
-	TRBV9	15	-	TRBJ1-4	CASSVGSGMGEKLFF	TGTGCCAGCAGCGTAGGCTCAGGGATGGGTGAAAAACTGTTTTTT
-	TRBV18	14	-	TRBJ2-1	CASSPPPDYNEQFF	TGTGCCAGCTCACCACCACCCGATTACAATGAGCAGTTCTTC
-	TRBV6-6	12	-	TRBJ1-1	CASTSAGTEAFF	TGTGCCAGCACCTCGGCGGGCACTGAAGCTTTCTTT
-	TRBV25-1	16	TRBD1	TRBJ1-2	CASSELGQGSSYGYTF	TGTGCCAGCAGTGAATTGGGACAGGGATCATCCTATGGCTACACCTTC
-	TRBV5-4	14	-	TRBJ1-4	CASSWDGDQKSGFF	TGTGCCAGCAGCTGGGACGGCGACCAGAAATCAGGGTTTTTT
few	TRBV5-6	14	-	TRBJ1-1	CASSWDQVTTEAFF	TGTGCCAGCAGCTGGGATCAGGTTACCACTGAAGCTTTCTTT
-	TRBV6-6	15	TRBD1	TRBJ2-2	CASSLGQGNTGELFF	TGTGCCAGCAGCCTTGGACAGGGGAACACCGGGGAGCTGTTTTTT
-	TRBV6-6	15	TRBD2	TRBJ2-7	CASSHSGGPGYEQYF	TGTGCCAGCAGTCATAGCGGGGGGCCCGGCTACGAGCAGTACTTC
-	TRBV7-7	15	-	TRBJ2-3	CASSPNSGITDTQYF	TGTGCTAGCAGCCCGAATAGCGGAATCACAGATACGCAGTATTTT
-	TRBV6-4	14	-	TRBJ2-2	CASSGGQRTGELFF	TGTGCCAGCAGTGGGGGACAAAGAACCGGGGAGCTGTTTTTT
once	TRBV6-6	16	-	TRBJ1-3	CASSPAGPGTGNTIYF	TGTGCCAGCAGCCCCGCTGGGCCGGGTACTGGAAACACCATATATTTT
-	TRBV5-1	16	-	TRBJ2-5	CASSFIPQQGGETQYF	TGCGCCAGCAGCTTTATTCCCCAACAGGGAGGAGAGACCCAGTACTTC
-	TRBV7-9	16	-	TRBJ2-5	CASSLTVQWGEETQYF	TGTGCCAGCAGCTTAACGGTACAATGGGGGGAAGAGACCCAGTACTTC
-	TRBV5-1	16	TRBD1	TRBJ2-5	CASSLNPDRVGETQYF	TGCGCCAGCAGCTTGAATCCCGACAGGGTCGGAGAGACCCAGTACTTC
-	TRBV6-5	12	-	TRBJ1-2	CASSPGNYGYTF	TGTGCCAGCAGTCCAGGGAACTATGGCTACACCTTC
-	TRBV6-1	13	TRBD1	TRBJ1-5	CASSESRGQPQHF	TGTGCCAGCAGTGAAAGCAGGGGGCAGCCCCAGCATTTT
-	TRBV9	17	-	TRBJ1-2	CASSVEDGKPGGYGYTF	TGTGCCAGCAGCGTAGAAGATGGCAAACCGGGGGGCTATGGCTACACCTTC
few	TRBV6-1	16	-	TRBJ2-3	CASSEGASGQGNTQYF	TGTGCCAGCAGTGAAGGGGCTAGCGGCCAGGGGAATACGCAGTATTTT
-	TRBV30	15	-	TRBJ1-2	CAWRVDLRGNYGYTF	TGTGCCTGGAGGGTTGACCTAAGGGGAAACTATGGCTACACCTTC
-	TRBV6-6	15	TRBD1	TRBJ1-5	CASSSAGTDNQPQHF	TGTGCCAGCAGCTCGGCCGGGACAGACAATCAGCCCCAGCATTTT
-	TRBV30	13	TRBD1	TRBJ1-2	CAWSTGTGDGYTF	TGTGCCTGGAGCACCGGGACAGGGGATGGCTACACCTTC
-	TRBV4-1	16	TRBD1	TRBJ1-6	CASSQDSRTGNSPLHF	TGCGCCAGCAGCCAAGATTCAAGGACAGGGAATTCACCCCTCCACTTT
-	TRBV13	14	-	TRBJ1-6	CASSRGRPNSPLHF	TGTGCCAGCAGTCGAGGGCGGCCCAATTCACCCCTCCACTTT
-	TRBV10-3	13	-	TRBJ2-7	CANREQGVREQYF	TGTGCCAACCGGGAACAGGGCGTAAGGGAGCAGTACTTC
-	TRBV10-3	12	-	TRBJ1-2	CAISAGLYGYTF	TGTGCCATCAGTGCGGGGCTCTATGGCTACACCTTC